This TCR beta chain was profiled in a study of T cell clonotyping in hematopoietic cell transplantation. Whole-study context: Pretransplant recipient samples were taken after cytoreduction.

The V segment lost 6 bases and the J segment 4 bases; nucleotides outside the gene matches: 3. This CDR3 is built from 13 residues. Germline loops: CDR1 MNHEY, CDR2 SVGAGI. As for this clone: Its antigen is unidentified.

Profiled with immunoSEQ multiplex PCR; TCRdb holds only in-frame clones, not every one. The data hold 25,000 to 30,000 clones, with more than 70% observed a single time. General observations from the study: After transplant, recipient diversity fell while pathologically expanded clonotypes grew through day 180.

Time point meaning: recipient sample about 28 days before transplant, after cytoreduction. Blood collection times were about day -28 and days 30, 100, 180 posttransplant. This specimen consisted of peripheral blood mononuclear cells, obtained before stem cell transplant. The sequence came from a man in his forties with acute myeloid leukemia. Some clones in this sample may be carry-over from other donors' samples. The chain couples TRBV6-5 to TRBJ2-5, with 9 positions matching TRBD2. The CDR3, as DNA: TGTGCCAGCAGCCCTAGCGGGACAGAGACCCAGTACTTC. Protein sequence: CASSPSGTETQYF.